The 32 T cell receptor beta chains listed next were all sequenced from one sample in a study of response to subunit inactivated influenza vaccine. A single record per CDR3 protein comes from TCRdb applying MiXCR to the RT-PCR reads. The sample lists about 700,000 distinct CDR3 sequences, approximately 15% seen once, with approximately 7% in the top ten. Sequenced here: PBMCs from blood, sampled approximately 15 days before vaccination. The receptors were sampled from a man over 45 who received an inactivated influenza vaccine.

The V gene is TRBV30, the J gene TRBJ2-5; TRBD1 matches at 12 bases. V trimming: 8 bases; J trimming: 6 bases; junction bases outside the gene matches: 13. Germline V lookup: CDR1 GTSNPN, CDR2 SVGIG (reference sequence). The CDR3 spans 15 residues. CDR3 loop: CALKRRDRGPQTQYF. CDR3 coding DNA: TGTGCCCTGAAACGCCGGGACAGGGGGCCGCAGACCCAGTACTTC.

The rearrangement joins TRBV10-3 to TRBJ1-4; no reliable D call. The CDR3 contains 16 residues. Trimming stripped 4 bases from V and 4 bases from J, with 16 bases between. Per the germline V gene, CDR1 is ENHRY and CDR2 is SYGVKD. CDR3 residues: CAISARVGNGNEKLFF. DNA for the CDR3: TGTGCCATCAGTGCTAGGGTAGGGAATGGTAATGAAAAACTGTTTTTT.

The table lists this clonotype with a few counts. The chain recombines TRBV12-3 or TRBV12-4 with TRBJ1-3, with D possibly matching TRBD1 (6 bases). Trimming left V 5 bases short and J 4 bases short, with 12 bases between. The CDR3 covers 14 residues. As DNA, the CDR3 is TGTGCCAGCAGTCCACAGGGAGAAGGAAACACCATATATTTT. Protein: CASSPQGEGNTIYF.

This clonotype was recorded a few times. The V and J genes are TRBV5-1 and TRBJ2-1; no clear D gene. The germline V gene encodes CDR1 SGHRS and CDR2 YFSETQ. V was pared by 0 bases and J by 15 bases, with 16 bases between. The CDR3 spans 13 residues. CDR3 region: CASSLVPGPLSFF. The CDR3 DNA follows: TGCGCCAGCAGCTTGGTACCGGGTCCCCTCTCGTTCTTC.

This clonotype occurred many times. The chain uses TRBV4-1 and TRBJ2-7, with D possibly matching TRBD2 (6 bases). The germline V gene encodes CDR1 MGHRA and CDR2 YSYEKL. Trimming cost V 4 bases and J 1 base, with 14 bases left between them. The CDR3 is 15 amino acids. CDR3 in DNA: TGCGCCAGCAGCCGTACCTTTGCGGGGTCCTACGAGCAGTACTTC. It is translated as CASSRTFAGSYEQYF.

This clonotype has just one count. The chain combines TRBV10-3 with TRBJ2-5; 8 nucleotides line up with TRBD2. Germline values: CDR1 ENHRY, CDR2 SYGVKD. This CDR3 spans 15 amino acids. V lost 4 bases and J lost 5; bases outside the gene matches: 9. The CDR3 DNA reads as TGTGCCATCAGTGGGTCGAGCGGGGGCCTCGAGACCCAGTACTTC. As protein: CAISGSSGGLETQYF.

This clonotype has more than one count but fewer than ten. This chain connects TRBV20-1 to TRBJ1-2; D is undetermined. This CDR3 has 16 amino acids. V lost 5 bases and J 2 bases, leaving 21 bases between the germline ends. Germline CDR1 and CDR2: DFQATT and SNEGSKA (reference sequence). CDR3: CSAGSIIRSPNYGYTF. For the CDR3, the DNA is TGCAGTGCTGGGAGCATTATCCGGTCACCGAACTATGGCTACACCTTC.

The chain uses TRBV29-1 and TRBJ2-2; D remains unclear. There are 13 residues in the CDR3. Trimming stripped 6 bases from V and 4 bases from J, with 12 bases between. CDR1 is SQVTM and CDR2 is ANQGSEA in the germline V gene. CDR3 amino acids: CSVQFRATGELFF. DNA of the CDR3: TGCAGCGTGCAATTTCGAGCCACCGGGGAGCTGTTTTTT.

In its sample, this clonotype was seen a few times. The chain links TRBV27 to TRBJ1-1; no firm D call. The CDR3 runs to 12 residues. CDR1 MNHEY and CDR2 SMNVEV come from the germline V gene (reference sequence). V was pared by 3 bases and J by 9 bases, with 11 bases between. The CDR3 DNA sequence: TGTGCCAGCAGTTTCGGAGGGAGGAAAGCTTTCTTT. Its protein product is CASSFGGRKAFF.

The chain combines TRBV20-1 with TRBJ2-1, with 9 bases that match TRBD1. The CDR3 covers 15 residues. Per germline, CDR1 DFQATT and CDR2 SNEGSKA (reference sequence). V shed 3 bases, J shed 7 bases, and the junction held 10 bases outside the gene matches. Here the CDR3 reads CSARGDRGIANEQFF. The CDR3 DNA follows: TGCAGTGCTAGGGGAGACAGGGGGATAGCAAATGAGCAGTTCTTC.

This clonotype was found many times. DNA of the CDR3: TGTGCCAGCAGCTTAGAGGGGCGACGGAGACTAGCCAAAAACATTCAGTACTTC. This translates into CASSLEGRRRLAKNIQYF. This chain links TRBV7-8 with TRBJ2-4; maybe TRBD1 (5 bases). This CDR3 has 18 amino acids. V lost 1 base and J lost 0, with 16 bases in between. Per the germline V gene, CDR1 is SGHVS and CDR2 is FQNEAQ.

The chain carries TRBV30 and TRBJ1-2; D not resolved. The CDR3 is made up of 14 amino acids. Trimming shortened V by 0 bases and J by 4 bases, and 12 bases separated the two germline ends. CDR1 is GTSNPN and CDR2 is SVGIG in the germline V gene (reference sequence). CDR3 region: CAWSVTRTSYGYTF. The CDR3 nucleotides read TGTGCCTGGAGTGTTACCAGGACGAGCTATGGCTACACCTTC.

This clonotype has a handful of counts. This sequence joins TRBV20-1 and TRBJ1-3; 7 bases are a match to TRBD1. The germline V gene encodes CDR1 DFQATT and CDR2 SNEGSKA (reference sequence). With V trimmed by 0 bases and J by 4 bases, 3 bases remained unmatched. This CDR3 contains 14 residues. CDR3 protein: CSARDLTGGNTIYF. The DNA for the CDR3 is TGCAGTGCTAGAGACCTGACAGGGGGAAACACCATATATTTT.

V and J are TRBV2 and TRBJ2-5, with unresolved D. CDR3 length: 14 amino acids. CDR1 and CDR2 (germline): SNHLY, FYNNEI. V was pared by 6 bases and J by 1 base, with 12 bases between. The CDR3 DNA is TGTGCCAGCAGGAACGACTTGGGCCAAGAGACCCAGTACTTC. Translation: CASRNDLGQETQYF. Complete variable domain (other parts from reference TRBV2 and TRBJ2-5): EPEVTQTPSHQVTQMGQEVILRCVPISNHLYFYWYRQILGQKVEFLVSFYNNEISEKSEIFDDQFSVERPDGSNFTLKIRSTKLEDSAMYFCASRNDLGQETQYFGPGTRLLVL.

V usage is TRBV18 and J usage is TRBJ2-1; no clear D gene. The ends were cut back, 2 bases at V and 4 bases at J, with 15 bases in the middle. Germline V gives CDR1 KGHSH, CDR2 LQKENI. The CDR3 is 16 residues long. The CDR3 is CASSPGPLTAYNEQFF. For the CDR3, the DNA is TGTGCCAGCTCACCAGGACCTCTGACCGCTTACAATGAGCAGTTCTTC.

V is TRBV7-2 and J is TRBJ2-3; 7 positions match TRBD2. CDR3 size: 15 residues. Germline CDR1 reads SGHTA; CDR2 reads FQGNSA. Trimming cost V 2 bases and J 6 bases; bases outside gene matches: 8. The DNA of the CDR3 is TGTGCCAGCAGCTTAACGGGAGGCCAGCGGGATACGCAGTATTTT. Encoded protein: CASSLTGGQRDTQYF.

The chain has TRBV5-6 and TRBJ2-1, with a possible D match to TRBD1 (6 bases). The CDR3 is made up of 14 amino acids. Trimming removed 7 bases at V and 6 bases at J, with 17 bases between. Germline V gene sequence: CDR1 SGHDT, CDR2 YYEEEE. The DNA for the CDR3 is TGTGCCAGCGAGGAACAGGGAGCCAGCAATGAGCAGTTCTTC. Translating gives CASEEQGASNEQFF.

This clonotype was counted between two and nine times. This chain's CDR3 is CASSQDAGFPNEKLFF. Here the CDR3 DNA reads TGCGCCAGCAGCCAGGACGCCGGGTTCCCTAATGAAAAACTGTTTTTT. This chain uses TRBV4-3 with TRBJ1-4; D not resolved. Germline lookup yields CDR1 LGHNA and CDR2 YSLEER. The CDR3 runs 16 residues. Trimming stripped 3 bases from V and 3 bases from J, with 14 bases between.

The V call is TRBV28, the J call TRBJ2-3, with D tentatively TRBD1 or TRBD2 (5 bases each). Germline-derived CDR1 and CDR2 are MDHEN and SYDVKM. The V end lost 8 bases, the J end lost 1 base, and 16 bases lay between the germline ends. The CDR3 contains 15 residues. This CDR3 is CASRPSMGGTDTQYF. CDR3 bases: TGTGCCAGCCGACCCTCAATGGGGGGCACAGATACGCAGTATTTT.

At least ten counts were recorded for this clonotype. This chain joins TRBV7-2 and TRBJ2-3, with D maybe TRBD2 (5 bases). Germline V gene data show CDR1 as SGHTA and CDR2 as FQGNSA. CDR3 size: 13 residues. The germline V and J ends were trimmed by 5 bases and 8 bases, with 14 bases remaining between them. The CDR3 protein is CASSPTGIPTQYF. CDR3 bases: TGTGCCAGCAGCCCCACCGGGATCCCTACGCAGTATTTT.

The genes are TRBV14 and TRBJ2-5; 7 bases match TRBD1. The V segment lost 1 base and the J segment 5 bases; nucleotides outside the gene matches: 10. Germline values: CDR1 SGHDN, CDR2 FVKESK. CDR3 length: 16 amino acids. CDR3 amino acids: CASSQGRDSSSETQYF. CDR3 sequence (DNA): TGTGCCAGCAGCCAAGGTCGGGACAGCTCGTCCGAGACCCAGTACTTC.

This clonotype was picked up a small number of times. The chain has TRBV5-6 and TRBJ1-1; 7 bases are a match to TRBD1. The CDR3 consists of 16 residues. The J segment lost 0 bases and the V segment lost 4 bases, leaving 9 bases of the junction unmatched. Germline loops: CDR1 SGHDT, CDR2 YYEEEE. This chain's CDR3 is CASSRRTGLMNTEAFF. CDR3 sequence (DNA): TGTGCCAGCAGCCGTCGGACAGGCCTTATGAACACTGAAGCTTTCTTT.

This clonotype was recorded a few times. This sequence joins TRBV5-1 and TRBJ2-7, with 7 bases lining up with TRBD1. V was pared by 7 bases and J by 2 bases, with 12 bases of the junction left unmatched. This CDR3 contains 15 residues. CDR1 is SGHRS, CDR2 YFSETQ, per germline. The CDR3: CASAEYRGPTYEQYF. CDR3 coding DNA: TGCGCCAGCGCCGAATACAGGGGTCCTACCTACGAGCAGTACTTC.

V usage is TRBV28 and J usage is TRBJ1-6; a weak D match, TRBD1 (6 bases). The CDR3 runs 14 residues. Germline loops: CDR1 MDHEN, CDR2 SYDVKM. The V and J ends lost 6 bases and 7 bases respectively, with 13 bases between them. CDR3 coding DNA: TGTGCCAGCAGAGACAGGTTCTCCAATTCACCCCTCCACTTT. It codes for CASRDRFSNSPLHF.

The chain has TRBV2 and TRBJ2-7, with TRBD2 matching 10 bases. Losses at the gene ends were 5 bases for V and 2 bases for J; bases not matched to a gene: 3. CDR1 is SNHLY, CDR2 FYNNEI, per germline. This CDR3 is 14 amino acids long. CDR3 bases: TGTGCCAGCAGTAGCGGGGGGGCCACCTACGAGCAGTACTTC. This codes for CASSSGGATYEQYF.

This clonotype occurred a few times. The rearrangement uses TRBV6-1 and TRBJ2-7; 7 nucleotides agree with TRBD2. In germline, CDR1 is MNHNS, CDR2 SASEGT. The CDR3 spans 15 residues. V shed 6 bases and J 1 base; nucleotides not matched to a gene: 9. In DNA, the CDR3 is TGTGCCAGCAGCCCCGGCGGGGGTCTGTCCTACGAGCAGTACTTC. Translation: CASSPGGGLSYEQYF.

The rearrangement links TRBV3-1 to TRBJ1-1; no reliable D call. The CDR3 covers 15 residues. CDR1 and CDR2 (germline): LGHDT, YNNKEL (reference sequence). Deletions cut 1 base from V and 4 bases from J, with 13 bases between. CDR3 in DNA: TGTGCCAGCAGCCAAGGCCTAGGGAGGGCCACTGAAGCTTTCTTT. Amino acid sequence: CASSQGLGRATEAFF.

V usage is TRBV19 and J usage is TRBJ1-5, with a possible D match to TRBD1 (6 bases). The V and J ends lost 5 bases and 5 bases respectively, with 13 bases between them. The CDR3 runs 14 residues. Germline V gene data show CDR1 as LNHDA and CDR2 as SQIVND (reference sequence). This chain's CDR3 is CASSFRGRDQPQHF. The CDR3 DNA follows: TGTGCCAGTAGTTTCAGGGGACGGGATCAGCCCCAGCATTTT.

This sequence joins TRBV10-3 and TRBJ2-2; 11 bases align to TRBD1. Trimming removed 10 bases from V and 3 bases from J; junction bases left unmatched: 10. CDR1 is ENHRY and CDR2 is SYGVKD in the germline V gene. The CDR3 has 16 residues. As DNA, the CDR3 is TGTGCCACCCTACGGACAGGGGGCAGGGACACCGGGGAGCTGTTTTTT. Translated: CATLRTGGRDTGELFF.

The DNA for the CDR3 is TGTGCCAGCGGCTTAAGGGAATGGGAGACCCAGTACTTC. This encodes CASGLREWETQYF. The chain joins TRBV6-2 or TRBV6-3 to TRBJ2-5; D is unresolved. Germline V gene lookup returns CDR1 MNHEY and CDR2 SVGEGT. The CDR3 consists of 13 residues. V was shortened by 8 bases and J by 5 bases, with 15 bases between the two germline ends.

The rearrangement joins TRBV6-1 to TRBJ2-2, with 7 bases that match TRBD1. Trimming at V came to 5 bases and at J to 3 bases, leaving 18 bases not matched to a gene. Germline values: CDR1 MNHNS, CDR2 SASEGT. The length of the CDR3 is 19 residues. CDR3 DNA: TGTGCCAGCAGTCGCACCCGCACACTGACAGGGTCGGACACCGGGGAGCTGTTTTTT. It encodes CASSRTRTLTGSDTGELFF.

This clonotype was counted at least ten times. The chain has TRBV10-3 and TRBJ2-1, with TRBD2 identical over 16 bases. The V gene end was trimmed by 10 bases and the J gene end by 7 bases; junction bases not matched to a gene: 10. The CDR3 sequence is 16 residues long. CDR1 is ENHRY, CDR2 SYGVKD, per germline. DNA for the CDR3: TGTGCCACAGGGACTAGCGGGGGGGACAGAGGAAATGAGCAGTTCTTC. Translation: CATGTSGGDRGNEQFF.